The T cell receptor (beta chain) under discussion was sequenced for a study of T cell repertoires in cytomegalovirus infection. Each CDR3 protein is one row after TCRdb ran MiXCR on the reads. The data contain roughly 500,000 distinct CDR3 sequences, approximately 17% of them singletons. The CDR3 has 16 residues. Germline CDR1 SGHVT, CDR2 SQSDAQ. To note about this clonotype: One end of the junction is discordant with germline, which a read error may explain.

The chain is built from TRBV7-4 and TRBJ2-7; D unresolved. Sequencing was performed on CD8+ T cells from PBMCs. The source is a human donor in good health (CMV status not recorded). Some clones in this sample may be carry-over from other donors' samples. The CDR3 region has the DNA TGTGCAGACGGCAGCCTCAAGCTCCAAAAAACCTACGATCAGTACTTC. As protein: CADGSLKLQKTYDQYF.